This T cell receptor beta chain was recorded in a study of blood T cell repertoires in COVID-19. About the study: Sources were T cells, B-cell-depleted T cells, or PBMCs; the material itself was cDNA or gDNA.

Those enrolled, adults aged roughly 18 to 95 years, came from about two dozen US areas. Recovered Cohort 3 donors showed two negative PCRs, clearance, or symptom resolution. CDR1 is KGHSH, CDR2 LQKENI, per germline. V was trimmed by 3 bases and J by 0 bases, leaving 8 bases between them. The CDR3 has 14 residues. Libraries were prepared by immunoSEQ multiplex PCR; TCRdb keeps only in-frame clonotypes and omits some of them. Of under 200,000 clones in the sample, over 70% were seen once. The chain links TRBV18 to TRBJ1-1; D ambiguous. The sample was PBMCs or T cells enriched from blood (not recorded which). This clonotype was obtained from a man in his fifties or sixties who had recovered from COVID-19. Written as DNA, the CDR3 is TGTGCCAGCTCACCGGGCCTTATGAACACTGAAGCTTTCTTT. The encoded protein is CASSPGLMNTEAFF.